This TCR beta chain was observed in a study of cytomegalovirus exposure and HLA in healthy donors. The PCR made use of 60 Vbeta and 13 Jbeta primers. Libraries were prepared by immunoSEQ multiplex PCR; TCRdb keeps only in-frame clonotypes and omits some of them. The data contain some 160,000 clones, over 70% of them seen just once; the ten biggest clones take up approximately 1.5%. There are 15 residues in the CDR3. The J segment lost 8 bases and the V segment lost 1 base, leaving 8 bases of the junction unmatched. CDR1 and CDR2 from the germline V gene are SGHRS and YFSETQ. Findings and limits, study-wide: Productive rates of about 87% or about 30% were seen for most TCR beta V segments in an earlier analysis.

As for this clone: The antigen remains unidentified.

Each donor was nominally healthy when sampled (though unrecorded immune exposures were likely). Sequenced: PBMCs. This TCR came from a woman aged 18-29 years in good health and CMV-seronegative. The rearrangement joins TRBV5-1 to TRBJ2-7, with 11 bases that match TRBD2. This chain's CDR3 is CASSLTSGGASQQYF. The CDR3 coding sequence is TGCGCCAGCAGCTTGACTAGCGGGGGAGCCAGCCAGCAGTACTTC.